This TCR beta chain comes out of a study of T cells in localized non-small cell lung cancer. Germline V CDR1 and CDR2: SNHLY, FYNNEI. The CDR3 loop spans 11 amino acids. The germline V and J ends were trimmed by 3 bases and 7 bases, with 1 base remaining between them. Libraries were prepared by immunoSEQ multiplex PCR; TCRdb keeps only in-frame clonotypes and omits some of them. The sample holds fewer than 45,000 clones, 85% to 90% seen once. The chain recombines TRBV2 with TRBJ1-6; no reliable D call. The sequences come from peripheral blood, collected before any cancer treatment. The TCR comes from a woman aged 18 to 55 with stage III lung adenocarcinoma. CDR3 nucleotides: TGTGCCAGCAGTGAGAATTCACCCCTCCACTTT. Translating it yields CASSENSPLHF.